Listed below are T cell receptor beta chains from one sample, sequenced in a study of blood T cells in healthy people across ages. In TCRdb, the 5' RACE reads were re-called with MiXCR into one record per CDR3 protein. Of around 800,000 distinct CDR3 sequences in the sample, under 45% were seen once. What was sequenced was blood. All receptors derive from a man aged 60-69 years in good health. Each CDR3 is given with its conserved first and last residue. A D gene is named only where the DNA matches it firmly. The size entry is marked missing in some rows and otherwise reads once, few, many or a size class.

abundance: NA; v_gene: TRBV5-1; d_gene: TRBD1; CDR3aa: CASSLYRDRGGEQFF
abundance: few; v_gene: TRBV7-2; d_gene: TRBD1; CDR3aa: CASSRPGTGFTDTQYF
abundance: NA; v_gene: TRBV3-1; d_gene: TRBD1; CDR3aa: CASVATGVDFDTEAFF
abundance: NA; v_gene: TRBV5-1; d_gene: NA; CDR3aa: CASSFRADTQYF
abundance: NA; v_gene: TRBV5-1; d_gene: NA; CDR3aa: CASSQSQGALSPLHF
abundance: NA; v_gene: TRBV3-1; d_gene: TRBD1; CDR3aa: CASSQGDSLQYF
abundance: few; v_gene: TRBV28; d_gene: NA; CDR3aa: CASSQGLDNEQFF
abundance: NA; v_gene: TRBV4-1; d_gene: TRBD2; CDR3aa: CASSPGGLAGNQETQYF
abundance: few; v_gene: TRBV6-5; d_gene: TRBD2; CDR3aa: CASGTKYEQYF
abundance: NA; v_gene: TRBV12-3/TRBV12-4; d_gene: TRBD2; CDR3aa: CASSLGGTSGGETQCF
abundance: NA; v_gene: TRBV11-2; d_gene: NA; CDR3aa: CASSKEYGRVETQYF
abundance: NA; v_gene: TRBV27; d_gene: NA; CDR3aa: CASSLSFIGGFGPQHF
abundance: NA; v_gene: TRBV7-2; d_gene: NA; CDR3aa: CASSLMTAVPYEQYF
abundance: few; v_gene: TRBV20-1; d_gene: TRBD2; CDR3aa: CSARESGGAGEQYF
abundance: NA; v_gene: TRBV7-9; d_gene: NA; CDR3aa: CASSPDSLGGHTF
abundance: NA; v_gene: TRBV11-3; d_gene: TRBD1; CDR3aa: CASSHRDRDQETQYF
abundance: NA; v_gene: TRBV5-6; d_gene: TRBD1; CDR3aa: CASRKYRGSGYTF